This T cell receptor (beta chain) was documented in a study of a mutant IDH1 vaccine in newly diagnosed glioma. About the research overall: Beginning 4-6 weeks after radiotherapy alone, or with temozolomide cycles, vaccination took place. Study-wide points: Overall, approximately 93% of patients had vaccine-induced immune responses.

Libraries were prepared by immunoSEQ multiplex PCR; TCRdb keeps only in-frame clonotypes and omits some of them. The data show over 95,000 clones, roughly 90% seen once. On this clone: Its antigen is as yet unknown.

The germline V gene encodes CDR1 LNHDA and CDR2 SQIVND (reference sequence). The length of the CDR3 is 15 residues. Trimming pared 0 bases from V and 5 bases from J, leaving 10 bases between. The sample's time point: week 11, during vaccination. Vaccination comprised doses that each held 300 ug of mutant IDH1 20-mer peptide, plus topical imiquimod. Source: PBMCs, taken from a glioma patient whose treatment included an IDH1 peptide vaccine. The clonotype originates from a woman aged 50 to 60 with glioma. V is TRBV19 and J is TRBJ2-2; a possible D gene is TRBD1 (6 bases). CDR3 region: CASSIDRGLTGELFF. In DNA form, the CDR3 reads TGTGCCAGTAGTATAGACAGGGGATTGACCGGGGAGCTGTTTTTT.